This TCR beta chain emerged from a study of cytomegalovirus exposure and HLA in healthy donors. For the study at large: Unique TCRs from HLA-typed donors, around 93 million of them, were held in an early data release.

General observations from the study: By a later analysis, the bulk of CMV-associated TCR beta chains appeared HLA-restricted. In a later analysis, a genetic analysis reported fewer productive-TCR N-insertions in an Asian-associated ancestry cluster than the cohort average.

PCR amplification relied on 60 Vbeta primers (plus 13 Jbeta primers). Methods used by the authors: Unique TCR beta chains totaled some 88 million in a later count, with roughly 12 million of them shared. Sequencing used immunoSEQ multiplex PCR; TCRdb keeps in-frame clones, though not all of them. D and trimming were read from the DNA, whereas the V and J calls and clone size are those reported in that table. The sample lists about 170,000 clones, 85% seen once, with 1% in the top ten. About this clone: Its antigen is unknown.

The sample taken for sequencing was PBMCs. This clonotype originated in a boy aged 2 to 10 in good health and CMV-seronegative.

The CDR3 loop reads CASSLSTSGALNEQFF. The DNA of the CDR3 is TGTGCCAGCAGTTTGTCGACTAGCGGGGCACTCAATGAGCAGTTCTTC. V is TRBV27 and J is TRBJ2-1; 11 nucleotides line up with TRBD2. CDR1 is MNHEY and CDR2 is SMNVEV in the germline V gene (reference sequence). The CDR3 contains 16 residues. Trimming took 3 bases from V and 6 from J; bases not matched to a gene: 7.